Described below is a single TCR beta chain sequence and its context. Its matching antigen is unknown. MiXCR was run by TCRdb on the RT-PCR reads, yielding one entry per CDR3 protein. The table includes about 800,000 distinct CDR3 sequences, approximately 22% detected once. The record originates from a study of response to subunit inactivated influenza vaccine. Study-wide points: After each seasonal influenza vaccination, few new T cells are recruited, the authors suggested.

J gave up 2 bases and V 0 bases, and 2 bases lay outside the gene matches. Germline lookup yields CDR1 DFQATT and CDR2 SNEGSKA (reference sequence). CDR3 length: 15 residues. J is TRBJ1-5 and V is TRBV20-1; 9 nucleotides line up with TRBD1. The specimen comprised PBMCs from blood, sampled around 5 days after vaccination. This clonotype was obtained from a man aged 45 to 65 who received an inactivated influenza vaccine. The CDR3: CSARDRDRGNQPQHF. The CDR3 DNA follows: TGCAGTGCTAGAGATCGGGACAGGGGCAATCAGCCCCAGCATTTT.